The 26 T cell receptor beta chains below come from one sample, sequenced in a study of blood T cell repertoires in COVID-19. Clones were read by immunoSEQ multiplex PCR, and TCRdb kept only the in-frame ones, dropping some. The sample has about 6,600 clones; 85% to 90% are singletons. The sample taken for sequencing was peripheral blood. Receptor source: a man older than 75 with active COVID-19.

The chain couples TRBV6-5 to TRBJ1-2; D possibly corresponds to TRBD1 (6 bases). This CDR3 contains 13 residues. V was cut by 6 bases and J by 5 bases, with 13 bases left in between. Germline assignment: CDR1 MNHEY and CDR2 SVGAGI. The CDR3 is CASSAGTFYGYTF. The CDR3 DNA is TGTGCCAGCAGCGCCGGGACATTTTATGGCTACACCTTC.

The CDR3 loop is CASKSRGRSGAYNEQFF. The CDR3, as DNA: TGTGCCAGTAAGTCGAGGGGCAGATCAGGGGCCTACAATGAGCAGTTCTTC. This rearrangement joins TRBV19 to TRBJ2-1; a weak D match, TRBD1 (6 bases). The CDR3 spans 17 residues. The germline gives CDR1 LNHDA, CDR2 SQIVND (reference sequence). V lost 7 bases and J lost 2, with 21 bases in between.

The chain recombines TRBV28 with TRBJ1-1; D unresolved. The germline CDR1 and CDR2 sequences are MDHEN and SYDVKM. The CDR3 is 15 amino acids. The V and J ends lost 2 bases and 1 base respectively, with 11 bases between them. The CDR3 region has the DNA TGTGCCAGCAGTTTACCACTACCGGGGAACACTGAAGCTTTCTTT. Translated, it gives CASSLPLPGNTEAFF.

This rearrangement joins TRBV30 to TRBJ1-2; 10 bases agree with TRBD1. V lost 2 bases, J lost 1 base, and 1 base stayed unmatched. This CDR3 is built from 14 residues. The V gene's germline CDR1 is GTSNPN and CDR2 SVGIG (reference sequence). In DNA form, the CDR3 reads TGTGCCTGGAGTTGGGACAGGGGTAACTATGGCTACACCTTC. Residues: CAWSWDRGNYGYTF.

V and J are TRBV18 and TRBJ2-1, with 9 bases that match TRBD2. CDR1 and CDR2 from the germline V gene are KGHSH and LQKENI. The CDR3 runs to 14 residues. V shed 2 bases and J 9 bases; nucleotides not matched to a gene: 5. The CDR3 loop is CASSPAGTSSEQFF. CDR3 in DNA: TGTGCCAGCTCACCAGCCGGGACTAGCTCTGAGCAGTTCTTC.

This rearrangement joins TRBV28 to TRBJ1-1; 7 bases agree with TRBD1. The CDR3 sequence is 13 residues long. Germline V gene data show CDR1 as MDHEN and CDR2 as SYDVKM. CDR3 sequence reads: CVSVRDSHTEAFF. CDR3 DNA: TGTGTCTCGGTCCGGGACAGCCACACTGAAGCTTTCTTT.

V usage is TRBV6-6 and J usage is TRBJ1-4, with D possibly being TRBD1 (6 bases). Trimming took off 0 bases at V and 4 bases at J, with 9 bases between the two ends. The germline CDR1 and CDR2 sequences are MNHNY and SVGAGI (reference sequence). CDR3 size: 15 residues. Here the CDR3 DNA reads TGTGCCAGCAGTTACTCGAGGGGGGGTAATGAAAAACTGTTTTTT. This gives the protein CASSYSRGGNEKLFF.

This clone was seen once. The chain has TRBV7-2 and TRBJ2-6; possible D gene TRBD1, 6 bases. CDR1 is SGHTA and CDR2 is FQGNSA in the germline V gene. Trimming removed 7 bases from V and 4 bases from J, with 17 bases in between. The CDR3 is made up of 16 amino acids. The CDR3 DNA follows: TGTGCCAGCATTCTTAATAGGGGGTCCGGGGCCAACGTCCTGACTTTC. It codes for CASILNRGSGANVLTF.

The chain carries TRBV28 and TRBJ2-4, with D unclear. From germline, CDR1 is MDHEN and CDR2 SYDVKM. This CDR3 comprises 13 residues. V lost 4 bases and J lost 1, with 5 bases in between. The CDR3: CASSWRAKNIQYF. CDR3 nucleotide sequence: TGTGCCAGCAGTTGGCGGGCCAAAAACATTCAGTACTTC.

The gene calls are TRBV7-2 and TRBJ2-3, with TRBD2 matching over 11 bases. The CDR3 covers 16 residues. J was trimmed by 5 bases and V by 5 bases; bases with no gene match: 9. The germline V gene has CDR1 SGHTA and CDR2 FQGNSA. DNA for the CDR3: TGTGCCAGCAGCACAGGACGAGGACTAGCGGGAGATACGCAGTATTTT. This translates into CASSTGRGLAGDTQYF.

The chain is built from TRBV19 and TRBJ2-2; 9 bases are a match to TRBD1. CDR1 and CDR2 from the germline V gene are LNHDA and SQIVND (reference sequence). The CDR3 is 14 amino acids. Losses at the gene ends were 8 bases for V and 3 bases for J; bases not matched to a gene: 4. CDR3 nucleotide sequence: TGTGCCAGTGGGGGACAGGGTTACACCGGGGAGCTGTTTTTT. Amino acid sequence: CASGGQGYTGELFF. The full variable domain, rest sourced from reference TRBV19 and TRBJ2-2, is DGGITQSPKYLFRKEGQNVTLSCEQNLNHDAMYWYRQDPGQGLRLIYYSQIVNDFQKGDIAEGYSVSREKKESFPLTVTSAQKNPTAFYLCASGGQGYTGELFFGEGSRLTVL.

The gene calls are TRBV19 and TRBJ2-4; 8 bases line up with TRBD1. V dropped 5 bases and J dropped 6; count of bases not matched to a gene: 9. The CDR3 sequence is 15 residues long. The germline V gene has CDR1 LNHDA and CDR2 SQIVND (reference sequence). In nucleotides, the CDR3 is TGTGCCAGTAGTCTCCAAGCAGGGGGCGGAAACATTCAGTACTTC. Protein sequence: CASSLQAGGGNIQYF. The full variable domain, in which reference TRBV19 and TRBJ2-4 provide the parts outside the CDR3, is DGGITQSPKYLFRKEGQNVTLSCEQNLNHDAMYWYRQDPGQGLRLIYYSQIVNDFQKGDIAEGYSVSREKKESFPLTVTSAQKNPTAFYLCASSLQAGGGNIQYFGAGTRLSVL.

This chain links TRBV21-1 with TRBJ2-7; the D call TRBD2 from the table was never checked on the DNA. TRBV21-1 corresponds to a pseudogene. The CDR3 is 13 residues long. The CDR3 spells CASSTAGEYEQYF. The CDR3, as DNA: TGTGCCAGCAGCACGGCGGGGGAATACGAGCAGTACTTC.

CDR3: CASSPRGHPNTEAFF. CDR3 bases: TGTGCCAGCAGCCCCCGGGGACACCCGAACACTGAAGCTTTCTTT. The chain uses TRBV11-3 and TRBJ1-1, with D perhaps TRBD1 (6 bases). This CDR3 comprises 15 residues. Trimming pared 5 bases from V and 1 base from J, leaving 14 bases between. Germline V gene data show CDR1 as SGHNT and CDR2 as YENEEA.

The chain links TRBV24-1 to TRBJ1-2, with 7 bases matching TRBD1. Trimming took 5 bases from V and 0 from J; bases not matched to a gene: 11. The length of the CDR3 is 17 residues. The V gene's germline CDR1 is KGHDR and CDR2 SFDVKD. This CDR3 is CATSAQTGRGANYGYTF. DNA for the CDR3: TGTGCCACCAGTGCCCAGACAGGGAGAGGAGCTAACTATGGCTACACCTTC.

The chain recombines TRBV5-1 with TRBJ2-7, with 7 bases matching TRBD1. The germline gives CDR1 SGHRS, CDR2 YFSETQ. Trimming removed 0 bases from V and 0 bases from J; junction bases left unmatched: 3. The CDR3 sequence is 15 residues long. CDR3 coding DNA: TGCGCCAGCAGCTTGGGAGCAGGGGGCTCCTACGAGCAGTACTTC. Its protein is CASSLGAGGSYEQYF.

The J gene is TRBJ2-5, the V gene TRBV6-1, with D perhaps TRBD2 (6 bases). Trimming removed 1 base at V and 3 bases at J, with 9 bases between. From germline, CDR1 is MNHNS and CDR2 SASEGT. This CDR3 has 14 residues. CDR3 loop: CASSEGGVKETQYF. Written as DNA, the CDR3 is TGTGCCAGCAGTGAAGGCGGGGTAAAAGAGACCCAGTACTTC.

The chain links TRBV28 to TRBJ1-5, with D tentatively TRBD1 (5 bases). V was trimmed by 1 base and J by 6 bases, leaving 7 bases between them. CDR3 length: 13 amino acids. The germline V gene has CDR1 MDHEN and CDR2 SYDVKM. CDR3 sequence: CASSLSGSQPQHF. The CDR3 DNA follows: TGTGCCAGCAGTTTATCAGGGTCTCAGCCCCAGCATTTT.

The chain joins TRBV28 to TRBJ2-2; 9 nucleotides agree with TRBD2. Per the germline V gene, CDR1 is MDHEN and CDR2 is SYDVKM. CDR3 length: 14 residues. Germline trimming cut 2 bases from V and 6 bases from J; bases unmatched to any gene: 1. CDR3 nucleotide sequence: TGTGCCAGCAGTTTACTAGCGGGGTCCGGGGAGCTGTTTTTT. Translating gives CASSLLAGSGELFF.

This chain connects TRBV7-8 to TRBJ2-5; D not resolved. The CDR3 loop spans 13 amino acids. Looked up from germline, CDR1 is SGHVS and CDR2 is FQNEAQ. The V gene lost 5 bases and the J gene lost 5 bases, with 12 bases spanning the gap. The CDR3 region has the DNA TGTGCCAGCAGCCTCCCCGGGTTCGAGACCCAGTACTTC. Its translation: CASSLPGFETQYF.

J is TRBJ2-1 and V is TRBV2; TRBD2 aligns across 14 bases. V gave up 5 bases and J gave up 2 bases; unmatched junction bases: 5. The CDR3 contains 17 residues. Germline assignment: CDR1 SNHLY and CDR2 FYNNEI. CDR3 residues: CASSKTGLAGAYNEQFF. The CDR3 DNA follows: TGTGCCAGCAGTAAAACGGGACTAGCGGGAGCCTACAATGAGCAGTTCTTC. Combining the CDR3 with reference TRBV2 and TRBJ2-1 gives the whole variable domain EPEVTQTPSHQVTQMGQEVILRCVPISNHLYFYWYRQILGQKVEFLVSFYNNEISEKSEIFDDQFSVERPDGSNFTLKIRSTKLEDSAMYFCASSKTGLAGAYNEQFFGPGTRLTVL.

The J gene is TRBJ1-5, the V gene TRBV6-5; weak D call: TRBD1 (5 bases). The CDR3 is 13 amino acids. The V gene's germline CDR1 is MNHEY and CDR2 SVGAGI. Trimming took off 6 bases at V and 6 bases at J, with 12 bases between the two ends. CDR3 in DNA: TGTGCCAGCAGCAGGGAGGGTGGTCAGCCCCAGCATTTT. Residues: CASSREGGQPQHF.

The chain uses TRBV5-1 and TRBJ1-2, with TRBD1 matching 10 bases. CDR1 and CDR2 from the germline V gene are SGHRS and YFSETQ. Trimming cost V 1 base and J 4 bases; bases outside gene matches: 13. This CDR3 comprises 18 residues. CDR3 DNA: TGCGCCAGCAGCTTGACGGGACAGGGGCGCGCAGAAGGCTATGGCTACACCTTC. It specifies CASSLTGQGRAEGYGYTF.

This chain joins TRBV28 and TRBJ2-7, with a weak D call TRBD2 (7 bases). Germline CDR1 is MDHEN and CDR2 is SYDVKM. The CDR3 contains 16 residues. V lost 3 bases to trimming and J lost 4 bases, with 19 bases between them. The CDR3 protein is CASSFGVRGLEYEQYF. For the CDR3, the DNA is TGTGCCAGCAGTTTCGGAGTGCGGGGGCTGGAGTACGAGCAGTACTTC.

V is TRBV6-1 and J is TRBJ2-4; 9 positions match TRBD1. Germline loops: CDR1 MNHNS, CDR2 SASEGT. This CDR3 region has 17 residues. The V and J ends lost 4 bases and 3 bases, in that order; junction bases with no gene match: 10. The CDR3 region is CASSASNRGLSKNIQYF. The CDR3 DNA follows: TGTGCCAGCAGTGCAAGTAACAGGGGGCTGAGCAAAAACATTCAGTACTTC.

The chain's CDR3 is CASSYGTAGANVLTF. The CDR3 DNA sequence: TGTGCCAGCAGTTACGGGACAGCTGGGGCCAACGTCCTGACTTTC. The J gene is TRBJ2-6, the V gene TRBV6-5, with 7 bases matching TRBD1. The CDR3 extends over 15 amino acids. CDR1 is MNHEY and CDR2 is SVGAGI in the germline V gene. J lost 2 bases, V lost 2 bases, and 0 bases had no gene match.